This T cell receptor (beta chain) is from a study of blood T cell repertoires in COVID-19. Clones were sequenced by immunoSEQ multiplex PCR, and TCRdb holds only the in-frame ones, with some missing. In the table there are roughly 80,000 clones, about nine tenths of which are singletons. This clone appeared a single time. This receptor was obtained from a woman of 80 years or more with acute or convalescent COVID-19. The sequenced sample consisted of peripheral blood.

The DNA for the CDR3 is TGTGCCAGCAGCCCCCGGATAACAGGGGTCGAGAGCGACTTCTCCTACAATGAGCAGTTCTTC. Translated, it gives CASSPRITGVESDFSYNEQFF. The J gene is TRBJ2-1, the V gene TRBV7-8; 7 positions agree with TRBD1. V lost 5 bases to trimming and J lost 0 bases; unmatched junction nucleotides: 22. Per the germline V gene, CDR1 is SGHVS and CDR2 is FQNEAQ. The CDR3 runs 21 residues. The full variable domain, rest sourced from reference TRBV7-8 and TRBJ2-1, is GAGVSQSPRYKVAKRGQDVALRCDPISGHVSLFWYQQALGQGPEFLTYFQNEAQLDKSGLPSDRFFAERPEGSVSTLKIQRTQQEDSAVYLCASSPRITGVESDFSYNEQFFGPGTRLTVL.